These T cell receptor beta chains were read from a single sample in a study of radiation and T cells in renal cell carcinoma. Sequenced by immunoSEQ multiplex PCR; TCRdb stores in-frame clones only, minus some. The profile shows almost 50,000 clones, 80% of them singletons. Specimen: blood, collected from a patient whose treatment included radiotherapy and nephrectomy. The receptors originated from a woman between 65 and 79 years old with renal cell carcinoma. Both conserved end residues are part of each CDR3. The order of the fields is clone size, D gene, V gene, J gene, CDR3 DNA, CDR3 protein. A D gene is named only where the DNA matches it firmly. Some rows have no size entry. The others give once, few or many, or a class for an expanded clone.

clone size: once
D gene: -
V gene: TRBV10-3
J gene: TRBJ2-7
CDR3 DNA: TGTGCCATCAGTGAACAGGAGGTATATTACGAGCAGTACTTC
CDR3 protein: CAISEQEVYYEQYF

clone size: -
D gene: -
V gene: TRBV25-1
J gene: TRBJ2-7
CDR3 DNA: TGTGCCAGCAGTCCCCTCCAAGGAGAGCAGTACTTC
CDR3 protein: CASSPLQGEQYF

clone size: -
D gene: TRBD1
V gene: TRBV5-1
J gene: TRBJ2-3
CDR3 DNA: TGCGCCAGCGGACAGGGGGCTGGAGCAGATACGCAGTATTTT
CDR3 protein: CASGQGAGADTQYF

clone size: -
D gene: -
V gene: TRBV5-1
J gene: TRBJ2-7
CDR3 DNA: TGCGCCAGCAGCTTACCCGGGGCAGTATACGAGCAGTACTTC
CDR3 protein: CASSLPGAVYEQYF

clone size: -
D gene: TRBD1
V gene: TRBV30
J gene: TRBJ1-5
CDR3 DNA: TGTGCCTGGAGTATGGCCCAGGGGGTGTATCAGCCCCAGCATTTT
CDR3 protein: CAWSMAQGVYQPQHF

clone size: -
D gene: TRBD2
V gene: TRBV9
J gene: TRBJ2-7
CDR3 DNA: TGTGCCAGCAGCGTAGGACTAGCGGGCGAGCAGTACTTC
CDR3 protein: CASSVGLAGEQYF

clone size: -
D gene: -
V gene: TRBV30
J gene: TRBJ1-1
CDR3 DNA: TGTGCCTGGACCCCCAGGACACCGAACACTGAAGCTTTCTTT
CDR3 protein: CAWTPRTPNTEAFF

clone size: -
D gene: -
V gene: TRBV29-1
J gene: TRBJ1-3
CDR3 DNA: TGCAGCGTCGCACAGGACACCATATATTTT
CDR3 protein: CSVAQDTIYF

clone size: -
D gene: -
V gene: TRBV5-1
J gene: TRBJ2-1
CDR3 DNA: TGCGCCAGCAGTAGGGAGCGTCTCTATGAGCAGTTCTTC
CDR3 protein: CASSRERLYEQFF

clone size: -
D gene: -
V gene: TRBV5-1
J gene: TRBJ2-2
CDR3 DNA: TGCGCCAGCAGCTTGGATGGAGGCGGGGAGCTGTTTTTT
CDR3 protein: CASSLDGGGELFF

clone size: -
D gene: -
V gene: TRBV7-9
J gene: TRBJ1-2
CDR3 DNA: TGTGCCAGCAGCCGCCTTGGAAGGGAGGGGGGCTACACCTTC
CDR3 protein: CASSRLGREGGYTF

clone size: -
D gene: TRBD1
V gene: TRBV30
J gene: TRBJ1-2
CDR3 DNA: TGTGCCTGGAGTGCGGGGGACAGGGGGGCGCAAATCTATGGCTACACCTTC
CDR3 protein: CAWSAGDRGAQIYGYTF

clone size: -
D gene: -
V gene: TRBV6-1
J gene: TRBJ1-5
CDR3 DNA: TGTGCCAGCAGTGTGGGGGGCACTTATAGCAATCAGCCCCAGCATTTT
CDR3 protein: CASSVGGTYSNQPQHF

clone size: -
D gene: -
V gene: TRBV7-8
J gene: TRBJ2-2
CDR3 DNA: TGTGCCAGCAGCCCTCGGGGGCGAGCGGGCACCGGGGAGCTGTTTTTT
CDR3 protein: CASSPRGRAGTGELFF

clone size: -
D gene: TRBD1
V gene: TRBV2
J gene: TRBJ2-5
CDR3 DNA: TGTGCCAGCAAACGCACCCCCGGGACAGGGGGAATGGTTAGGGAGACCCAGTACTTC
CDR3 protein: CASKRTPGTGGMVRETQYF

clone size: -
D gene: -
V gene: TRBV6-1
J gene: TRBJ1-5
CDR3 DNA: TGTGCCAGCGGTGTGGGGGTTTTGTTTATTAGTAGCAATCAGCCCCAGCATTTT
CDR3 protein: CASGVGVLFISSNQPQHF

clone size: -
D gene: TRBD2
V gene: TRBV7-2
J gene: TRBJ2-5
CDR3 DNA: TGTGCCAGCAGCTTAAACGGCGGGAGGGGCCGGGAGACCCAGTACTTC
CDR3 protein: CASSLNGGRGRETQYF

clone size: few
D gene: TRBD1
V gene: TRBV7-2
J gene: TRBJ1-2
CDR3 DNA: TGTGCCAGCAGTAAAAAGACAGGGGCCAGTTATGGCTACACCTTC
CDR3 protein: CASSKKTGASYGYTF

clone size: -
D gene: TRBD1
V gene: TRBV18
J gene: TRBJ1-4
CDR3 DNA: TGTGCCAGCTCACCACTCGGGACAGGGAGCTCTAATGAAAAACTGTTTTTT
CDR3 protein: CASSPLGTGSSNEKLFF

clone size: once
D gene: TRBD1
V gene: TRBV9
J gene: TRBJ2-3
CDR3 DNA: TGTGCCAGCAGCGTCCGAGGGGACAGGGGGGCAGATACGCAGTATTTT
CDR3 protein: CASSVRGDRGADTQYF

clone size: -
D gene: -
V gene: TRBV6-1
J gene: TRBJ2-1
CDR3 DNA: TGTGCCAGCAGTGAAGAACCCCACAGGGAGCAGTTCTTC
CDR3 protein: CASSEEPHREQFF

clone size: -
D gene: -
V gene: TRBV7-2
J gene: TRBJ2-2
CDR3 DNA: TGTGCCAGCAGCTTAGTTCAGCTGAACACCGGGGAGCTGTTTTTT
CDR3 protein: CASSLVQLNTGELFF

clone size: -
D gene: -
V gene: TRBV27
J gene: TRBJ2-6
CDR3 DNA: TGTGCCAGCAGTTTATCAGGGCGTAGGTCTGGGGCCAACGTCCTGACTTTC
CDR3 protein: CASSLSGRRSGANVLTF

clone size: -
D gene: -
V gene: TRBV5-1
J gene: TRBJ1-1
CDR3 DNA: TGCGCCAGCAGCTTGGAGTGGAACACTGAAGCTTTCTTT
CDR3 protein: CASSLEWNTEAFF

clone size: -
D gene: -
V gene: TRBV7-8
J gene: TRBJ1-1
CDR3 DNA: TGTGCCAGCAGCTTAGCAGGGTTGTTAGTTCGGGACACTGAAGCTTTCTTT
CDR3 protein: CASSLAGLLVRDTEAFF

clone size: -
D gene: TRBD1
V gene: TRBV5-6
J gene: TRBJ1-1
CDR3 DNA: TGTGCCAGCGTACCCGCGGGCCAGGGGGCGAGTACTGAAGCTTTCTTT
CDR3 protein: CASVPAGQGASTEAFF

clone size: -
D gene: -
V gene: TRBV4-2
J gene: TRBJ1-1
CDR3 DNA: TGTGCCAGCAGCCACGCACTGATGAACACTGAAGCTTTCTTT
CDR3 protein: CASSHALMNTEAFF

clone size: -
D gene: -
V gene: TRBV6-5
J gene: TRBJ2-1
CDR3 DNA: TGTGCCAGCAGTACTTTGACGAGCTCCTACAATGAGCAGTTCTTC
CDR3 protein: CASSTLTSSYNEQFF

clone size: -
D gene: -
V gene: TRBV7-8
J gene: TRBJ1-5
CDR3 DNA: TGTGCCAGCAGCTTATCCGGGAATAGCAATCAGCCCCAGCATTTT
CDR3 protein: CASSLSGNSNQPQHF

clone size: -
D gene: -
V gene: TRBV2
J gene: TRBJ2-1
CDR3 DNA: TGTGCCAGCAGTGAAACTAGGGGGGGAGACAACAATGAGCAGTTCTTC
CDR3 protein: CASSETRGGDNNEQFF

clone size: -
D gene: -
V gene: TRBV19
J gene: TRBJ1-2
CDR3 DNA: TGTGCCAGTAGTATGTGGGACGGCTATGGCTACACCTTC
CDR3 protein: CASSMWDGYGYTF